This T cell receptor beta chain was recorded in a study of T-cell reconstitution after alpha-beta-depleted transplantation in children. The library targeted TCRbeta and was prepared with unique molecular identifiers. MiXCR was run by TCRdb on the PCR reads, yielding one entry per CDR3 protein. The sample lists 500,000 to 600,000 distinct CDR3 sequences, about 16% occurring once. The V and J ends lost 7 bases and 6 bases respectively, with 13 bases between them. This CDR3 comprises 13 residues. The chain recombines TRBV12-3 or TRBV12-4 with TRBJ2-1; D ambiguous. The origin of this receptor is a human donor who donated a stem cell graft to a child with acute lymphoblastic leukemia. This sample comprised PBMCs from the stem cell graft donor, obtained from the stem cell graft. The CDR3 DNA reads as TGTGCCAGCATTTGGGCTGGGGTCAATGAGCAGTTCTTC. Translating gives CASIWAGVNEQFF.